This TCR beta chain was sequenced in a study of cytomegalovirus exposure and HLA in healthy donors. PCR amplification relied on 60 Vbeta primers (plus 13 Jbeta primers). Sequencing was performed with immunoSEQ multiplex PCR; in TCRdb, only in-frame clones are kept and a portion is missing. In all, the sample yields 55,000 to 85,000 clones. The CDR3 consists of 18 residues. Trimming stripped 6 bases from V and 3 bases from J, with 28 bases between. Germline values: CDR1 SGHNT, CDR2 YYREEE (reference sequence). The material sequenced was PBMCs. V usage is TRBV5-4 and J usage is TRBJ2-7; tentative D call: TRBD1 (6 bases). The TCR originated in a female donor in good health and CMV-seropositive. The CDR3 protein is CASTLQGSDYDADYEQYF. CDR3 DNA sequence: TGTGCCAGCACCTTACAGGGTTCTGACTACGACGCTGACTACGAGCAGTACTTC. The entire variable domain, with the rest obtained from reference TRBV5-4 and TRBJ2-7, is as follows: ETGVTQSPTHLIKTRGQQVTLRCSSQSGHNTVSWYQQALGQGPQFIFQYYREEENGRGNFPPRFSGLQFPNYSSELNVNALELDDSALYLCASTLQGSDYDADYEQYFGPGTRLTVT.